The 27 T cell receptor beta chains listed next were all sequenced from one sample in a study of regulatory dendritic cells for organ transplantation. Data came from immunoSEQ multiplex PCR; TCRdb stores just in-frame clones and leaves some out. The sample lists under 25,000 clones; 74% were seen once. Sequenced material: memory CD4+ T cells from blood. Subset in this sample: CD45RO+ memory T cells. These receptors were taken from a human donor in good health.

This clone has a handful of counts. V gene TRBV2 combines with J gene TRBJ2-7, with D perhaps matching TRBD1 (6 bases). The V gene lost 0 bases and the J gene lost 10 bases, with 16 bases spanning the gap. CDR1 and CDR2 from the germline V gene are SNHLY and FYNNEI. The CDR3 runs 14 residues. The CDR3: CASSEAGKTGPQYF. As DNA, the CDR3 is TGTGCCAGCAGTGAAGCCGGTAAGACAGGTCCTCAGTACTTC.

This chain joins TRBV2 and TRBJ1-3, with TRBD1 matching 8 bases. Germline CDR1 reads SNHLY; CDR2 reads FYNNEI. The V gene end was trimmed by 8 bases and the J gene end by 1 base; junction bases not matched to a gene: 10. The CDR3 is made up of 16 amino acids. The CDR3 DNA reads TGTGCCAGCGGAGGGGAGACAGGGGCTTCTGGAAACACCATATATTTT. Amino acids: CASGGETGASGNTIYF.

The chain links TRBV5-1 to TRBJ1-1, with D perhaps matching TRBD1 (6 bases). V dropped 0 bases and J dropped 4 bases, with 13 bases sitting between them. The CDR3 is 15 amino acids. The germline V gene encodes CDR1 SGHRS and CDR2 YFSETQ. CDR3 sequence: CASSLGEGVVTEAFF. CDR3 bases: TGCGCCAGCAGCTTGGGGGAGGGGGTAGTCACTGAAGCTTTCTTT.

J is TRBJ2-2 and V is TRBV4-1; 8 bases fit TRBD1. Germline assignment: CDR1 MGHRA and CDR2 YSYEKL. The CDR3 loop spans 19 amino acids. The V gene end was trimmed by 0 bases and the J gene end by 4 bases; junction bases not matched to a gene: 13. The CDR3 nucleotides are TGCGCCAGCAGCCAAGATGTAGGGACAGGTCAGGCCGGCACCGGGGAGCTGTTTTTT. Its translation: CASSQDVGTGQAGTGELFF.

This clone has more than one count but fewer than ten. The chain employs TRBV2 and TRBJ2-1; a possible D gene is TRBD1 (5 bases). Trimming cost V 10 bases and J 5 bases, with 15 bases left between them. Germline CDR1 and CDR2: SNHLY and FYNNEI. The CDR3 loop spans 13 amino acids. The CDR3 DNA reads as TGTGCCACCCGCCCCAGGGTTAACAATGAGCAGTTCTTC. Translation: CATRPRVNNEQFF.

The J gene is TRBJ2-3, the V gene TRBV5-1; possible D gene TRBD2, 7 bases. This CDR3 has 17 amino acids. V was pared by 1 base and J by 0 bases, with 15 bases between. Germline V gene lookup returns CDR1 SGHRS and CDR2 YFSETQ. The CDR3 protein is CASSLRGGPTSTDTQYF. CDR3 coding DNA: TGCGCCAGCAGCTTGAGGGGGGGCCCGACTAGCACAGATACGCAGTATTTT.

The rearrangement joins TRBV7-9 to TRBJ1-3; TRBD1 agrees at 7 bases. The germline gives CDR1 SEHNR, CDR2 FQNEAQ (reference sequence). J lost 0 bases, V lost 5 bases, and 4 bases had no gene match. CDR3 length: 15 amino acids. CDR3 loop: CASSPWTGSGNTIYF. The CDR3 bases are TGTGCCAGCAGCCCCTGGACAGGCTCTGGAAACACCATATATTTT.

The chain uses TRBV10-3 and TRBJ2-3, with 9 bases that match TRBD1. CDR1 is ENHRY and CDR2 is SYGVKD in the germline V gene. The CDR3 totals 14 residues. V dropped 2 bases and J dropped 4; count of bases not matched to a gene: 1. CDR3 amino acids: CAISEGQGPDTQYF. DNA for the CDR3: TGTGCCATCAGTGAGGGACAGGGGCCAGATACGCAGTATTTT.

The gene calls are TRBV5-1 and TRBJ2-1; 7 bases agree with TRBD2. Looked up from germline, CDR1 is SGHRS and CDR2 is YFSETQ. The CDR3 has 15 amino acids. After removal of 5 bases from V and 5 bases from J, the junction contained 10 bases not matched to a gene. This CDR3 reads CASSLASGVNNEQFF. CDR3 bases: TGCGCCAGCAGTCTCGCCAGCGGGGTAAACAATGAGCAGTTCTTC.

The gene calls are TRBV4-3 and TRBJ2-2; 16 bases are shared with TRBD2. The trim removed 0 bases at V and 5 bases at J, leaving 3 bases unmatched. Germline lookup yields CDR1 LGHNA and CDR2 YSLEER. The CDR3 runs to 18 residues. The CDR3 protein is CASSQDGTSGGGTGELFF. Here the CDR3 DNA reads TGCGCCAGCAGCCAAGACGGGACTAGCGGGGGGGGGACCGGGGAGCTGTTTTTT.

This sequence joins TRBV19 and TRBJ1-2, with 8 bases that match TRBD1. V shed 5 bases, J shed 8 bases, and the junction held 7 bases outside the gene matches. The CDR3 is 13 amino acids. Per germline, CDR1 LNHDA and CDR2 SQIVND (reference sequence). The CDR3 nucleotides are TGTGCCAGTAGTCCGACAGGGGCAGAGGGCTACACCTTC. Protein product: CASSPTGAEGYTF.

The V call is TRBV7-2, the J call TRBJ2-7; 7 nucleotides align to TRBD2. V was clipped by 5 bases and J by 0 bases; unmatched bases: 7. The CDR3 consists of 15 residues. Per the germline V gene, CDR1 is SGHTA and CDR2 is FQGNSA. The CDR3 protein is CASSLEAGSSYEQYF. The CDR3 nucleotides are TGTGCCAGCAGCCTGGAAGCGGGGAGCTCCTACGAGCAGTACTTC.

The CDR3 bases are TGTGCCAGCACCGACGGGACTAACTATGGCTACACCTTC. Amino acids: CASTDGTNYGYTF. The genes are TRBV6-1 and TRBJ1-2; D is unresolved. The germline gives CDR1 MNHNS, CDR2 SASEGT. The CDR3 is 13 amino acids. V was trimmed by 7 bases and J by 0 bases, leaving 9 bases between them.

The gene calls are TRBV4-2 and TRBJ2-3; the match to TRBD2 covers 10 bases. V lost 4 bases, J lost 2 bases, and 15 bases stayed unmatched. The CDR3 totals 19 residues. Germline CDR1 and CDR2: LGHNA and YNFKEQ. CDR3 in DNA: TGTGCCAGCAGCCGGGAGGGAGAAGCGGGGGGGCCTGACACAGATACGCAGTATTTT. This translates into CASSREGEAGGPDTDTQYF.

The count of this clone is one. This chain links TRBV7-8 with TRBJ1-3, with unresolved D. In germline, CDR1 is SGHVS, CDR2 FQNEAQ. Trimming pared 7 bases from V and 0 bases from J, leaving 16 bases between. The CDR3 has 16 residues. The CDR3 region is CASTISLHSSGNTIYF. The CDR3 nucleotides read TGTGCCAGCACCATTTCCCTACACAGCTCTGGAAACACCATATATTTT.

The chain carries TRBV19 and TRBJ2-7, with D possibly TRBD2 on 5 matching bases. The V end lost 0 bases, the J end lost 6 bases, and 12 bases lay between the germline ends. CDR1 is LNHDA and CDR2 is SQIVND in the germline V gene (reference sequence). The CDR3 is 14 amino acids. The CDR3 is CASSIDGGVSEQYF. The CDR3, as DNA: TGTGCCAGTAGTATAGATGGAGGTGTAAGCGAGCAGTACTTC.

CDR3 nucleotides: TGTGCCAGCAGCCCCGTCGGGCAGGGCTTATGGGAGCAGTACTTC. Encoded protein: CASSPVGQGLWEQYF. This chain uses TRBV11-2 with TRBJ2-7; the D gene is possibly TRBD1 (5 bases). Germline V gene sequence: CDR1 SGHAT, CDR2 FQNNGV. This CDR3 has 15 amino acids. The ends were cut back, 5 bases at V and 7 bases at J, with 21 bases in the middle.

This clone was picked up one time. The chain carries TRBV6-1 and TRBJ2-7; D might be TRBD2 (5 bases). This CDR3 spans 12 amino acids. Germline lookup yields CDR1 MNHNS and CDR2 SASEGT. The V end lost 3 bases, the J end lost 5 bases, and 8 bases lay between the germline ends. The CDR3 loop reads CASSERVHEQYF. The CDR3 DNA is TGTGCCAGCAGTGAGAGGGTCCACGAGCAGTACTTC.

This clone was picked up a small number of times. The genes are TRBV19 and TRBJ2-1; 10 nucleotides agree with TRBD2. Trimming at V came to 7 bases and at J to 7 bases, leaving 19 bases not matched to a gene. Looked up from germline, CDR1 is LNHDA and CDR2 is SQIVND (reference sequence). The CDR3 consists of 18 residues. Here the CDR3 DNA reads TGTGCCAGTAAACCCGGGGGGCTAGCGGGGGCAAAGGGAAATGAGCAGTTCTTC. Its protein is CASKPGGLAGAKGNEQFF. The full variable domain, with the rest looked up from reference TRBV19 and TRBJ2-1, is DGGITQSPKYLFRKEGQNVTLSCEQNLNHDAMYWYRQDPGQGLRLIYYSQIVNDFQKGDIAEGYSVSREKKESFPLTVTSAQKNPTAFYLCASKPGGLAGAKGNEQFFGPGTRLTVL.

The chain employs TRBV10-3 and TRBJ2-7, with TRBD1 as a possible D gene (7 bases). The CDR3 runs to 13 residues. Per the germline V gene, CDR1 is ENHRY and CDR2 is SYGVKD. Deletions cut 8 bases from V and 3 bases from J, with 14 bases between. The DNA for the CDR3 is TGTGCCATCGCGGAGGGGGCGGGCTACGAGCAGTACTTC. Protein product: CAIAEGAGYEQYF.

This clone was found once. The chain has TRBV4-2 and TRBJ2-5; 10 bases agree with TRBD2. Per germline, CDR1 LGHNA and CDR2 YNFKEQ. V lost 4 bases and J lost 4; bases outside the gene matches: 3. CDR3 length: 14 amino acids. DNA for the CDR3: TGTGCCAGCAGCCTAAGCGGGGGGGCAGAGACCCAGTACTTC. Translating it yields CASSLSGGAETQYF.

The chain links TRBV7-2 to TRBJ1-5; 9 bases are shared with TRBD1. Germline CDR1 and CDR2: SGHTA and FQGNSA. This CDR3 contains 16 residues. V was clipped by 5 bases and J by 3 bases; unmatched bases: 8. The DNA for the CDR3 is TGTGCCAGCAGCCCGGGCCGGACAGGGGACAATCAGCCCCAGCATTTT. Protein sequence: CASSPGRTGDNQPQHF.

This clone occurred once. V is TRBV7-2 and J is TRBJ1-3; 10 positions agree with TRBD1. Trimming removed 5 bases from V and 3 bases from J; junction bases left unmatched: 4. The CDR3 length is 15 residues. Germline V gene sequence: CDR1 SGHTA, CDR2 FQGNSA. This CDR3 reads CASSRDRGNGNTIYF. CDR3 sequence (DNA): TGTGCCAGCAGCCGGGACAGGGGAAATGGAAACACCATATATTTT.

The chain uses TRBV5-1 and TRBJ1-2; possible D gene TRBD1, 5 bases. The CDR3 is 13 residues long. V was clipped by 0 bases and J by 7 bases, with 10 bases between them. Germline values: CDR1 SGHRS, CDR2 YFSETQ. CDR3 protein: CASSLDRFGGYTF. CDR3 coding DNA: TGCGCCAGCAGCTTGGACAGGTTCGGTGGCTACACCTTC.

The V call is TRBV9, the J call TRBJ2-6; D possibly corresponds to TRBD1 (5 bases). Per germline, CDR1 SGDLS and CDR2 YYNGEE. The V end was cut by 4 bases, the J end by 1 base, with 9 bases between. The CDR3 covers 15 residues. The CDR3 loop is CASSSQGSGANVLTF. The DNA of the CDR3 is TGTGCCAGCAGCTCCCAGGGTTCTGGGGCCAACGTCCTGACTTTC. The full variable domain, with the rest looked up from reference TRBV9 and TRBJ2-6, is DSGVTQTPKHLITATGQRVTLRCSPRSGDLSVYWYQQSLDQGLQFLIQYYNGEERAKGNILERFSAQQFPDLHSELNLSSLELGDSALYFCASSSQGSGANVLTFGAGSRLTVL.

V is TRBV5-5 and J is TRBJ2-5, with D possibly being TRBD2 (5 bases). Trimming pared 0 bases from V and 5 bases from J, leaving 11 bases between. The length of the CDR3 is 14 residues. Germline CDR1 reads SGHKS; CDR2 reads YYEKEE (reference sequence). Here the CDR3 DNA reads TGTGCCAGCAGCTTGGGCTCGGGGTTGGAGACCCAGTACTTC. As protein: CASSLGSGLETQYF.

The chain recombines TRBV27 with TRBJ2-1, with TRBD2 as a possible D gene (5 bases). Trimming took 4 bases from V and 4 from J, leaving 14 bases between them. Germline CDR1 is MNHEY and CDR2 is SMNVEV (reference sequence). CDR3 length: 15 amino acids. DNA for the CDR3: TGTGCCAGCAGTTCGCAACAGAGGGATTACAATGAGCAGTTCTTC. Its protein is CASSSQQRDYNEQFF.